This TCR beta chain originates from a study of blood T cell repertoires in COVID-19. Study overall: There were acute and convalescent COVID-19 samples, and they came from the United States, Italy and Spain.

Some clones are missing from TCRdb's copy, which holds only in-frame ones; the method was immunoSEQ multiplex PCR. The sample records 75,000 to 80,000 clones, roughly 90% being singletons. This clonotype was obtained from a human donor in a cohort sampled during active COVID-19. Sequenced sample: peripheral blood.

CDR3: CASSLIASLAKNIQYF. The CDR3 DNA reads as TGTGCCAGCAGCCTCATAGCGTCGCTAGCCAAAAACATTCAGTACTTC. The genes are TRBV7-2 and TRBJ2-4, with D possibly matching TRBD2 (5 bases). V was cut by 5 bases and J by 0 bases, with 14 bases left in between. The length of the CDR3 is 16 residues. The germline V gene encodes CDR1 SGHTA and CDR2 FQGNSA.